Detailed here is one TCR beta chain. What antigen it recognizes has not been identified. No quality values exist for individual bases; no much larger clone is one base distant. Whole blood was collected in K2EDTA tubes by collaborating institutions according to the institutions' own protocols. For TCRbeta analysis, collaborators shipped samples in one of three forms: frozen whole blood, isolated PBMCs, or DNA extracted from either of those sample types. These data belong to a study of blood T cell repertoires in COVID-19 (dated by TCRdb to the early 2020s). About the full investigation: The collaborator samples originated in the United States, Italy and Spain and spanned the acute and convalescent phases of COVID-19. The prospective study material was composed of cDNA or gDNA derived from T cells, B-cell-depleted T cells, or PBMCs. Deeply sampled blood TCRbeta repertoires from subjects exposed to, actively infected with, or recovered from COVID-19 were included in the dataset. The repertoires were released in a freely available public database intended as a resource for research on the immune response to SARS-CoV-2. The samples were drawn from the first 160 participants of the ongoing ImmuneRACE study and from some 1,300 subjects provided by 6 global collaborators. Nearly every sample came with metadata listing a de-identified subject ID, COVID-19 status, age in years and sex. HLA class I and class II types, where available, came from metadata supplied by the sample provider rather than from assay-based typing. General study outcomes and caveats: The quantity of clinical and demographic metadata differed by source and by participant and was supplied without curation.

TCRbeta CDR3 regions were amplified from genomic DNA by means of the immunoSEQ Assay, a bias-controlled multiplex PCR. On the study's bioinformatics: The number of nucleated cells in each sample was estimated by amplification of reference gene primers within the assay. Sequence reads were collapsed and filtered to measure the absolute abundance of every unique TCRbeta CDR3 rearrangement. For each sample, productive Simpson clonality was calculated as the square root of Simpson's diversity index across productive rearrangements. Held by TCRdb, this immuneACCESS table contains in-frame sequences only and omits some clones. Under half of the omission traces to an unresolved V gene where checked; the cause of the rest is unknown. V and J calls and clone size are given by that table; D and trimming were obtained from the DNA. Across this sample there are 400,000 to 550,000 clones, with around 89% seen only once. The top ten clones comprise more than 4% of the sample.

The CDR3, cysteine through phenylalanine, is 14 amino acids long. The kept DNA is CDR3 alone, 42 bases in frame from the first base. The junction carries 15 bases between V and J, which are trimmed by 3 bases and 6 bases respectively. CDR1 and CDR2 (SGDLS, YYNGEE) derive from the germline V gene. Sequenced material: peripheral blood. This clonotype originated in a woman aged 25 to 39 with acute or convalescent COVID-19. The sequence is built from TRBV9 and TRBJ1-1; the D gene remains uncertain. The sequenced DNA: TGTGCCAGCAGCGGGCACTCGAGAGGCGCTGAAGCTTTCTTT. It codes for CASSGHSRGAEAFF.